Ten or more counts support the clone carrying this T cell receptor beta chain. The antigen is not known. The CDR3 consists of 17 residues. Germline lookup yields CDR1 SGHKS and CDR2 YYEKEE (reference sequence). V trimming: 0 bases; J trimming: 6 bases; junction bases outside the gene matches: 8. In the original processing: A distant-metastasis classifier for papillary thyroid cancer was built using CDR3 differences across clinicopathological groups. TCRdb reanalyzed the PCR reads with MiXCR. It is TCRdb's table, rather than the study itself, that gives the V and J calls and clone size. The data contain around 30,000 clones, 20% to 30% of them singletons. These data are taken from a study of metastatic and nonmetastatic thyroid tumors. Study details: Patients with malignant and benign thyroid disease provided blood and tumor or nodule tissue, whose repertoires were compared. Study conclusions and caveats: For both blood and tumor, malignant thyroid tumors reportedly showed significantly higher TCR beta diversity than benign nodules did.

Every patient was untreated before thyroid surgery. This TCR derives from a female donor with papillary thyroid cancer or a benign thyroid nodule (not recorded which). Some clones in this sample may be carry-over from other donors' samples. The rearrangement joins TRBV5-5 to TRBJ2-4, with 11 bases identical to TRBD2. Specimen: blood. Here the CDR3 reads CASSLGALGLAGNIQYF. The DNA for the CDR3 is TGTGCCAGCAGCTTGGGGGCATTAGGACTAGCGGGAAACATTCAGTACTTC.